The 21 T cell receptor beta chains reported below all come from one sample, sequenced in a study of T cell repertoires in cytomegalovirus infection. TCRdb re-analysed the reads in MiXCR, keeping a single row per CDR3 protein. The sample holds roughly 230,000 distinct CDR3 sequences, more than 15% seen once. Sequenced sample: CD8+ T cells from PBMCs. These receptors all come from a human donor in good health (CMV status not recorded). Some clones in this sample may be carry-over from other donors' samples.

The V call is TRBV20-1, the J call TRBJ2-1, with D possibly matching TRBD1 (5 bases). V lost 6 bases, J lost 0 bases, and 12 bases lay in between. The CDR3 sequence is 14 residues long. The germline V gene has CDR1 DFQATT and CDR2 SNEGSKA (reference sequence). CDR3 sequence (DNA): TGCAGTGCCCCATCGACAGCCTCCTACAATGAGCAGTTCTTC. Protein: CSAPSTASYNEQFF.

V and J are TRBV20-1 and TRBJ2-7, with unresolved D. The CDR3 extends over 13 amino acids. Germline CDR1 reads DFQATT; CDR2 reads SNEGSKA (reference sequence). V was shortened by 0 bases and J by 1 base, with 7 bases between the two germline ends. The CDR3 region is CSARDRPSYEQYF. The CDR3 nucleotides are TGCAGTGCTAGAGACAGGCCTTCCTACGAGCAGTACTTC.

The rearrangement uses TRBV20-1 and TRBJ2-3, with D perhaps matching TRBD2 (5 bases). This CDR3 has 17 residues. CDR1 is DFQATT and CDR2 is SNEGSKA in the germline V gene (reference sequence). Trimming stripped 4 bases from V and 0 bases from J, with 20 bases between. In nucleotides, the CDR3 is TGCAGTGCTATGCACCCGGGGTCTACCTCTAGCACAGATACGCAGTATTTT. Translating it yields CSAMHPGSTSSTDTQYF.

This clonotype has only a few counts. The chain joins TRBV20-1 to TRBJ2-5; D possibly corresponds to TRBD2 (6 bases). With 2 bases removed from V and 1 base from J, the gap between germline ends came to 11 bases. Germline loops: CDR1 DFQATT, CDR2 SNEGSKA (reference sequence). The CDR3 is 14 amino acids. CDR3 bases: TGCAGTGCTAGACTAGCGTCGGTCCAAGAGACCCAGTACTTC. Translated, it gives CSARLASVQETQYF.

This clonotype was detected ten times or more. The chain combines TRBV7-8 with TRBJ2-1, with D hard to call. Per germline, CDR1 SGHVS and CDR2 FQNEAQ. V lost 1 base and J 0 bases, leaving 10 bases between the germline ends. This CDR3 is built from 16 residues. CDR3 DNA sequence: TGTGCCAGCAGCTTAGTTAGTGGATTCTCCTACAATGAGCAGTTCTTC. Residues: CASSLVSGFSYNEQFF.

J is TRBJ2-1 and V is TRBV27, with no clear D. V lost 6 bases to trimming and J lost 0 bases, with 9 bases between them. The CDR3 is 14 amino acids. Germline V gives CDR1 MNHEY, CDR2 SMNVEV (reference sequence). The CDR3 DNA follows: TGTGCCAGCAGAGAATCTAGCTCCTACAATGAGCAGTTCTTC. Translating it yields CASRESSSYNEQFF.

The J gene is TRBJ1-1, the V gene TRBV15; perhaps TRBD1 as D (6 bases). V was shortened by 3 bases and J by 3 bases, with 23 bases between the two germline ends. This CDR3 spans 18 amino acids. The germline gives CDR1 LNHNV, CDR2 YYDKDF (reference sequence). The CDR3 nucleotides read TGTGCCACCAGCAGGCCAACCCCGAGTTGGGGGCCTGACACTGAAGCTTTCTTT. Translation: CATSRPTPSWGPDTEAFF.

This clonotype was observed at least ten times. The V call is TRBV4-1, the J call TRBJ2-1; D not resolved. CDR1 is MGHRA, CDR2 YSYEKL, per germline. The CDR3 runs 11 residues. With 3 bases removed from V and 8 bases from J, the gap between germline ends came to 5 bases. The CDR3 DNA follows: TGCGCCAGCAGCCAGTTGGATGAGCAGTTCTTC. Translation: CASSQLDEQFF.

The chain is built from TRBV12-3 or TRBV12-4 and TRBJ1-1; no reliable D call. This CDR3 spans 14 amino acids. V lost 3 bases and J 4 bases, leaving 12 bases between the germline ends. In nucleotides, the CDR3 is TGTGCCAGCAGTTTGGGTAGCCTAAGCACTGAAGCTTTCTTT. Protein product: CASSLGSLSTEAFF.

There are a few counts of this clonotype. The chain joins TRBV7-6 to TRBJ2-1; TRBD2 agrees at 8 bases. Trimming cost V 2 bases and J 4 bases; bases outside gene matches: 7. The CDR3 runs to 16 residues. Germline CDR1 reads SGHVS; CDR2 reads FNYEAQ. This chain's CDR3 is CASSLSAGVGYNEQFF. As DNA, the CDR3 is TGTGCCAGCAGCTTATCAGCGGGGGTGGGGTACAATGAGCAGTTCTTC.

To note about this clonotype: Germline is not matched at one junction end, which may reflect a read error. V and J are TRBV19 and TRBJ2-2; unclear D gene. The CDR3 runs 16 residues. Per the germline V gene, CDR1 is LNHDA and CDR2 is SQIVND (reference sequence). The CDR3 DNA reads TGTGTCAGTAGTATCGGCCCTGGAACAGTCACCGGGGAGCTGTTTTTT. It specifies CVSSIGPGTVTGELFF.

Only a few counts were recorded for this clonotype. The chain is built from TRBV27 and TRBJ2-1; 8 nucleotides align to TRBD2. The CDR3 spans 12 residues. The V gene's germline CDR1 is MNHEY and CDR2 SMNVEV (reference sequence). After removal of 8 bases from V and 9 bases from J, the junction contained 6 bases not matched to a gene. CDR3 residues: CASRPGGAEQFF. The CDR3 DNA sequence: TGTGCCAGCCGCCCGGGGGGGGCTGAGCAGTTCTTC.

CDR3 DNA sequence: TGTGCCAGCAGTCCGACCGGGACAGGTGAGGCGCAGTACTTC. It encodes CASSPTGTGEAQYF. The rearrangement joins TRBV12-3 or TRBV12-4 to TRBJ2-7; 8 positions match TRBD1. This CDR3 has 14 amino acids. V lost 5 bases to trimming and J lost 9 bases; unmatched junction nucleotides: 12.

V is TRBV20-1 and J is TRBJ2-7, with a possible D match to TRBD1 (6 bases). Germline V CDR1 and CDR2: DFQATT, SNEGSKA (reference sequence). This CDR3 is 14 amino acids long. The V and J ends lost 6 bases and 2 bases respectively, with 17 bases between them. The CDR3 spells CSAVNRDTTYEQYF. In nucleotides, the CDR3 is TGCAGTGCCGTTAACCGGGACACCACCTACGAGCAGTACTTC.

A note on this clonotype: Compared with germline, one end of the junction differs, possibly owing to a read error. The chain recombines TRBV4-1 with TRBJ1-1; D is uncertain. The germline gives CDR1 MGHRA, CDR2 YSYEKL. The CDR3 is made up of 18 amino acids. The CDR3 spells CASSPVPGREHTNTEAYF. The CDR3 DNA sequence: TGCGCCAGCAGCCCCGTTCCAGGCCGGGAGCACACGAACACTGAAGCTTACTTT.

This clonotype showed up just a few times. This chain joins TRBV20-1 and TRBJ2-3; 9 bases are shared with TRBD2. V dropped 3 bases and J dropped 0; count of bases not matched to a gene: 4. Looked up from germline, CDR1 is DFQATT and CDR2 is SNEGSKA (reference sequence). The length of the CDR3 is 15 residues. As DNA, the CDR3 is TGCAGTGCTAGTCCGCTAGCGGGGAGCACAGATACGCAGTATTTT. Amino acids: CSASPLAGSTDTQYF.

This clonotype was counted ten times or more. This chain joins TRBV28 and TRBJ2-5, with TRBD1 matching over 9 bases. The junction had 2 bases not matched to a gene; V was cut back by 6 bases and J by 3 bases. The CDR3 length is 13 residues. The germline gives CDR1 MDHEN, CDR2 SYDVKM. The CDR3 reads CASRRTGEETQYF. DNA of the CDR3: TGTGCCAGCAGAAGGACAGGGGAAGAGACCCAGTACTTC.

This clonotype showed up many times. The J gene is TRBJ2-3, the V gene TRBV7-6; D might be TRBD2 (6 bases). Germline CDR1 reads SGHVS; CDR2 reads FNYEAQ. The CDR3 is 14 amino acids. The germline V and J ends were trimmed by 2 bases and 3 bases, with 9 bases remaining between them. The CDR3 is CASSLSGETDTQYF. The CDR3 nucleotides read TGTGCCAGCAGCTTATCGGGGGAAACAGATACGCAGTATTTT. Full variable domain (outside the CDR3, taken from reference TRBV7-6 and TRBJ2-3): GAGVSQSPRYKVTKRGQDVALRCDPISGHVSLYWYRQALGQGPEFLTYFNYEAQQDKSGLPNDRFSAERPEGSISTLTIQRTEQRDSAMYRCASSLSGETDTQYFGPGTRLTVL.

Many counts were recorded for this clonotype. The chain uses TRBV5-6 and TRBJ1-2; no firm D call. From germline, CDR1 is SGHDT and CDR2 YYEEEE. This CDR3 comprises 15 residues. V was pared by 2 bases and J by 6 bases, with 17 bases between. DNA for the CDR3: TGTGCCAGCAGCTTCGGAAGCTCGGACCGGGATGGCTACACCTTC. Protein product: CASSFGSSDRDGYTF.

This clonotype was counted only a few times. V is TRBV12-3 or TRBV12-4 and J is TRBJ2-2, with D maybe TRBD1 (6 bases). Trimming removed 2 bases from V and 6 bases from J, with 16 bases in between. CDR3 length equals 16 residues. The chain's CDR3 is CASSLWAGDLSGELFF. Written as DNA, the CDR3 is TGTGCCAGCAGTTTATGGGCAGGGGATCTCTCCGGGGAGCTGTTTTTT.

The rearrangement joins TRBV5-1 to TRBJ2-1, with D perhaps TRBD2 (5 bases). The CDR3 contains 16 residues. The germline gives CDR1 SGHRS, CDR2 YFSETQ. V lost 4 bases to trimming and J lost 5 bases, with 19 bases between them. As DNA, the CDR3 is TGCGCCAGCAGCCTATGGTCCTCCTCGGGGAACAATGAGCAGTTCTTC. Translating it yields CASSLWSSSGNNEQFF.